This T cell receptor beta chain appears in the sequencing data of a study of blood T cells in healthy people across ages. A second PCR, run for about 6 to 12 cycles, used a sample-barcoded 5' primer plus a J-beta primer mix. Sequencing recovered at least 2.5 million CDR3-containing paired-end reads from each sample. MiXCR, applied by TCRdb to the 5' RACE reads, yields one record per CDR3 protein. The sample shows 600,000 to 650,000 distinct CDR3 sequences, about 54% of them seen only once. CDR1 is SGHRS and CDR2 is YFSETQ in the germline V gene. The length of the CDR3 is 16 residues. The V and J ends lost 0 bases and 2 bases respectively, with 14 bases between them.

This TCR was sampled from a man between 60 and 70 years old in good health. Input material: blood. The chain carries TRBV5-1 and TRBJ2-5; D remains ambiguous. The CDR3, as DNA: TGCGCCAGCAGCTTGGGGGTGGCGAATACGCAAGAGACCCAGTACTTC. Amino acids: CASSLGVANTQETQYF.